These T cell receptor beta chains were read from a single sample in a study of T cells in Graves' hyperthyroidism and ophthalmopathy. TCRdb itself ran the multiplex PCR reads through MiXCR, one entry per CDR3 protein. The data contain around 540,000 distinct CDR3 sequences, more than 45% of them singletons. The specimen sequenced was peripheral blood or thyroid tissue (not recorded which). The source is a woman aged 18-35 years with Graves' hyperthyroidism. Each CDR3 is given with its conserved first and last residue. Each record gives: clone size, D gene, V gene, J gene, CDR3 DNA, CDR3 protein. A D gene is named only where the DNA matches it firmly. Rows give clone size only sometimes, using once, few, many, or a class for an expanded clone.

-	-	TRBV25-1	TRBJ2-6	TGTGCCAGCGTTCTAGGGGCCCACGTCCTGACTTTC	CASVLGAHVLTF
many	TRBD1	TRBV10-3	TRBJ1-4	TGTGCCATCAGTGAGTCGGCAGGGGGATCATCTTTCGGCGAAAAACTGTTTTTT	CAISESAGGSSFGEKLFF
-	TRBD1	TRBV12-3/TRBV12-4	TRBJ2-7	TGTGCCAGCAGCCCAGGGACAGCCGCCTCCTACGAGCAGTACTTC	CASSPGTAASYEQYF
many	-	TRBV15	TRBJ1-1	TGTGCCACCAGCGTTCCGGGGATTTACACTGAAGCTTTCTTT	CATSVPGIYTEAFF
few	TRBD1	TRBV7-8	TRBJ2-7	TGTGCCAGCAGCCGAACAGGGGTACGCGAGCAGTACTTC	CASSRTGVREQYF
-	TRBD2	TRBV12-3/TRBV12-4	TRBJ2-5	TGTGCCAGCAGTCGTGGGACTAGCGGACCGATGGAGACCCAGTACTTC	CASSRGTSGPMETQYF
-	TRBD2	TRBV15	TRBJ2-5	TGTGCCACCAGCAACGGACTAGCTGTAGGAGAGACCCAGTACTTC	CATSNGLAVGETQYF
-	-	TRBV7-8	TRBJ1-5	TGTGCCAGCAGCTTAGTGCGGACAACCCCCAATCAGCCCCAGCATTTT	CASSLVRTTPNQPQHF
few	-	TRBV10-3	TRBJ1-2	TGTGCCAGCAGCGCCCGCCAGACAGTATGGAACCACTATGGCTACACCTTC	CASSARQTVWNHYGYTF
-	-	TRBV19	TRBJ1-3	TGTGCCAGTAGTATCGTCGGACAGCTCTCTGGAAACACCATATATTTT	CASSIVGQLSGNTIYF
-	-	TRBV15	TRBJ2-3	TGTGCCACCAGCAGAGAACTGACGACAGATACGCAGTATTTT	CATSRELTTDTQYF
-	TRBD1	TRBV10-3	TRBJ1-4	TGTGCCATCAGTGGACAGGGGGCACAACTGTTTTTT	CAISGQGAQLFF
many	-	TRBV7-8	TRBJ2-5	TGTGCCAGCAGCTTAGAGGACAGCTACCAAGAGACCCAGTACTTC	CASSLEDSYQETQYF
many	-	TRBV19	TRBJ1-6	TGTGCCAGTAGTATGGTCGGCGGAGATTCACCCCTCCACTTT	CASSMVGGDSPLHF
-	-	TRBV20-1	TRBJ1-2	TGCAGTGCGGAGGACGGAGCTAACTATGGCTACACCTTC	CSAEDGANYGYTF
-	TRBD1	TRBV7-1	TRBJ1-3	TGTGCCAGCAGTCAGGGGGGGACCATATATTTT	CASSQGGTIYF
many	TRBD1	TRBV10-3	TRBJ1-6	TGTGCCATCAGTGTAACCGGGACAGGGGGCAATTCACCCCTCCACTTT	CAISVTGTGGNSPLHF
-	TRBD2	TRBV29-1	TRBJ2-5	TGCAGCACCCAGCAGGGGACTAGCGAGACCCAGTACTTC	CSTQQGTSETQYF
few	-	TRBV19	TRBJ1-2	TGTGCCAGTAGTCAAGGGGACCGAACATATGGCTACACCTTC	CASSQGDRTYGYTF
-	TRBD2	TRBV20-1	TRBJ2-2	TGCAGTGCTAGATCAATAGCGGGAGGGCCCGGGGAGCTGTTTTTT	CSARSIAGGPGELFF
many	-	TRBV2	TRBJ2-7	TGTGCCAGCAGTACCAGGACTTCCTACGAGCAGTACTTC	CASSTRTSYEQYF
-	-	TRBV19	TRBJ1-6	TGTGCCAGTAGTTGGGGTCTAAAGGCACCCCTCCACTTT	CASSWGLKAPLHF
medium-sized	-	TRBV6-6	TRBJ1-5	TGTGCCAGCAGTTACTCTTCAACTCTCAATCAGCCCCAGCATTTT	CASSYSSTLNQPQHF
-	-	TRBV6-1	TRBJ1-1	TGTGCCAGCAAGGGTTCAAACACTGAAGCTTTCTTT	CASKGSNTEAFF
many	-	TRBV29-1	TRBJ1-1	TGCAGCTCTATGTGGGGGATGAACACTGAAGCTTTCTTT	CSSMWGMNTEAFF
many	-	TRBV29-1	TRBJ2-7	TGCAGCGTTGAGGGAGGGGGGTACGAGCAGTACTTC	CSVEGGGYEQYF
-	-	TRBV9	TRBJ2-2	TGTGCCAGCAGCGTAGGGCGGCGGCACACCGGGGAGCTGTTTTTT	CASSVGRRHTGELFF
-	TRBD2	TRBV7-9	TRBJ2-7	TGTGCCAGCAGCTTCGGACTAGCGGGTGGGAGCGGCTCCTACGAGCAGTACTTC	CASSFGLAGGSGSYEQYF
few	TRBD1	TRBV12-3/TRBV12-4	TRBJ2-7	TGTGCCAGCAGTTTAGCGCGGACAGGGGCCTACGAGCAGTACTTC	CASSLARTGAYEQYF
-	-	TRBV2	TRBJ2-7	TGTGCCAGCAGTTTATCGAACCCATCCCGGGGCTTTTCGGTCGAGCAGTACTTC	CASSLSNPSRGFSVEQYF
few	-	TRBV9	TRBJ1-3	TGTGCCAGCAGCGTAGTTGGTGGAAACACCATATATTTT	CASSVVGGNTIYF
-	TRBD2	TRBV7-3	TRBJ2-7	TGTGCCAGCAGCCTCGGGACTAGCAGGGCAGAGCAGTACTTC	CASSLGTSRAEQYF
few	-	TRBV7-9	TRBJ1-5	TGTGCCAGCAGCTTAGGTAGCGCGGGGACGGGCAATCAGCCCCAGCATTTT	CASSLGSAGTGNQPQHF
many	-	TRBV10-3	TRBJ1-6	TGTGCCATCACTACAGGGCCTAATTCACCCCTCCACTTT	CAITTGPNSPLHF
-	TRBD2	TRBV25-1	TRBJ2-7	TGTGCCAGAAGGACTAGCTCCCCATCCGAGCAGTACTTC	CARRTSSPSEQYF
-	-	TRBV7-6	TRBJ2-7	TGTGCCAGCAGCTTAGGTGGCGGGGCGTCCTACGAGCAGTACTTC	CASSLGGGASYEQYF
many	-	TRBV19	TRBJ2-2	TGTGCCAGTGCGGGTGGGATCGGGGAGCTGTTTTTT	CASAGGIGELFF
few	-	TRBV20-1	TRBJ1-5	TGCAGTGCTTATAACGACGGGTATAACAATCAGCCCCAGCATTTT	CSAYNDGYNNQPQHF
-	-	TRBV12-5	TRBJ1-6	TGTGCTAGTGGTTTTATACGGGATTCACCCCTCCACTTT	CASGFIRDSPLHF
few	TRBD2	TRBV2	TRBJ2-7	TGTGCCAGCAATCGACCGGGAGGCCCTTTAGACGAGCAGTACTTC	CASNRPGGPLDEQYF
many	-	TRBV24-1	TRBJ1-5	TGTGCCACCAGTGCTCAGGGCAACCAGCCCCAGCATTTT	CATSAQGNQPQHF
few	-	TRBV12-3/TRBV12-4	TRBJ1-1	TGTGCCAGCAGCTCGGGGTGGGCGGACACTGAAGCTTTCTTT	CASSSGWADTEAFF
-	-	TRBV20-1	TRBJ1-1	TGCAGTGCTACCAGAACCCTGGCCACTGAAGCTTTCTTT	CSATRTLATEAFF
many	-	TRBV10-2	TRBJ1-4	TGCGCCAGCAGTGAAGGTTTAACGGTGGGAAATGAAAAACTGTTTTTT	CASSEGLTVGNEKLFF
-	TRBD1	TRBV10-3	TRBJ1-2	TGTGCCACCGCAACAGGGGACAAGGTATATAAGGGATATGGCTACACCTTC	CATATGDKVYKGYGYTF
few	-	TRBV12-3/TRBV12-4	TRBJ1-2	TGTGCCAGCAGTTCAGGGGCTCAGGGCTATGGCTACACCTTC	CASSSGAQGYGYTF
few	-	TRBV7-8	TRBJ2-7	TGTGCCAGCAGCTTATCTAGGGAGAACTACGAGCAGTACTTC	CASSLSRENYEQYF
-	TRBD2	TRBV20-1	TRBJ2-7	TGCAGTGCTGTAGCGGGAAGCTCCTACGAGCAGTACTTC	CSAVAGSSYEQYF
many	-	TRBV29-1	TRBJ1-2	TGCAGCGTTGAAGTCGTGGGGCAGTACTATGGCTACACCTTC	CSVEVVGQYYGYTF
-	TRBD2	TRBV29-1	TRBJ2-2	TGCAGCGTTGAACTAGCGGGCGTTTCCACCGGGGAGCTGTTTTTT	CSVELAGVSTGELFF
few	-	TRBV29-1	TRBJ1-1	TGCAGCGACAAGACAGAAATGAACACTGAAGCTTTCTTT	CSDKTEMNTEAFF
few	-	TRBV19	TRBJ1-1	TGTGCCAGTAGAGGACGTTTGAACACTGAAGCTTTCTTT	CASRGRLNTEAFF
-	TRBD1	TRBV25-1	TRBJ1-2	TGTGCCAGCAGTGCTAGAGATAAGGGGGCTGGATATGGCTACACCTTC	CASSARDKGAGYGYTF
once	TRBD2	TRBV20-1	TRBJ2-7	TGCAGTGCAAGCACGGCTAGCGGGCACTACGAGCAGTACTTC	CSASTASGHYEQYF
few	-	TRBV12-5	TRBJ1-3	TGTGCTAGTGGCCTCTGGGGATCCACCATATATTTT	CASGLWGSTIYF
-	-	TRBV6-1	TRBJ2-7	TGTGCCAGCTCCGGACAGAGGCTGACCTACGAGCAGTACTTC	CASSGQRLTYEQYF
few	TRBD1	TRBV12-3/TRBV12-4	TRBJ1-2	TGTGCCAGCAGTTGGGACAGGGGGCGACTGGGTTATGGCTACACCTTC	CASSWDRGRLGYGYTF
many	-	TRBV12-3/TRBV12-4	TRBJ2-7	TGTGCCAGCAGTTTACCGGCAGGCGGCGAGCAGTACTTC	CASSLPAGGEQYF
few	TRBD1	TRBV12-3/TRBV12-4	TRBJ1-1	TGTGCCAGCAGACGACAGGGAGGAAGGACTGAAGCTTTCTTT	CASRRQGGRTEAFF
-	-	TRBV25-1	TRBJ1-2	TGTGCCAGCAGACCACAGGGCCGCTATGGCTACACCTTC	CASRPQGRYGYTF